The T cell receptor (beta chain) described here comes from a study of HIV-infected children after antiretroviral therapy interruption. Study in general: Most participating children were previously exposed to EBV and CMV. Interruption-arm samples span weeks 0, 12, interruption end (24 or 48), and about 3 years post-study.

In this sample, this clonotype turned up many times. Stated treatment: PENTA 11 planned treatment interruption arm or continuous ART arm. Per germline, CDR1 SNHLY and CDR2 FYNNEI. This CDR3 region has 14 residues. V gave up 10 bases and J gave up 1 base, with 13 bases separating them. Unique molecular identifiers were included in an RNA-based 3' RACE TCR library. Using its own MiXCR run on the 3' RACE reads, TCRdb lists one record per CDR3 protein. The table shows about 46,000 distinct CDR3 sequences, with about 4.3% occurring only once. The rearrangement uses TRBV2 and TRBJ2-2; D call uncertain. The TCR originated in a pool of human donors with HIV. Material: CD45RA+ CD4+ T cells from PBMCs, pooled from several time points, obtained from a donor given antiretroviral therapy, either interrupted or continuous. The subset denotes: naive CD4+ CD45RA+ CD45RO- T cells. The CDR3 region has the DNA TGTGCCACTACAGAGGCGAGGAACACCGGGGAGCTGTTTTTT. Translation: CATTEARNTGELFF.